This record covers a single T cell receptor (beta chain). Its matching antigen is unknown. Using unique molecular identifiers, the investigators prepared the TCRbeta library. MiXCR was run by TCRdb on the PCR reads, yielding one entry per CDR3 protein. The sample lists about 200,000 distinct CDR3 sequences, around 7.7% occurring once. The record originates from a study of T-cell reconstitution after alpha-beta-depleted transplantation in children. The V gene lost 0 bases and the J gene lost 0 bases, with 7 bases spanning the gap. Germline V gene lookup returns CDR1 SGHRS and CDR2 YFSETQ. CDR3 length: 16 residues. Whole-study findings and limits: Several hundred expanded graft clones reportedly gave rise to the alpha-beta T cells present about two months after transplant.

This TCR was sampled from a male patient aged 2 to 10 who had a stem cell transplant for acute myeloid leukemia, so the T cells may come from the graft donor. The chain links TRBV5-1 to TRBJ2-6, with D unresolved. Sequencing used PBMCs, mostly from graft donor cells, obtained 360 days after TCRalphabeta/CD19-depleted stem cell transplant. In nucleotides, the CDR3 is TGCGCCAGCAGCTTGGAAGGGCCCTCTGGGGCCAACGTCCTGACTTTC. Translation: CASSLEGPSGANVLTF. The full variable domain, with the rest looked up from reference TRBV5-1 and TRBJ2-6, is KAGVTQTPRYLIKTRGQQVTLSCSPISGHRSVSWYQQTPGQGLQFLFEYFSETQRNKGNFPGRFSGRQFSNSRSEMNVSTLELGDSALYLCASSLEGPSGANVLTFGAGSRLTVL.